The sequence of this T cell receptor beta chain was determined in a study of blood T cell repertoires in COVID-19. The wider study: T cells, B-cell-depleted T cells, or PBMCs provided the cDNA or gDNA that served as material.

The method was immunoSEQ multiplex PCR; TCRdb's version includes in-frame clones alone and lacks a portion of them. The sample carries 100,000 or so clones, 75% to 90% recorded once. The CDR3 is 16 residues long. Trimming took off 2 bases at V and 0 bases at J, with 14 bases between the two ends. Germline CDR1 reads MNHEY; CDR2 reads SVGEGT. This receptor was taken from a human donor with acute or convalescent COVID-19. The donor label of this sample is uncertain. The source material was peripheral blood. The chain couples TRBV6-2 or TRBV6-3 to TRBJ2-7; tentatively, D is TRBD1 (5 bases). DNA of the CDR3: TGTGCCAGCAGTTACACCAGGGTTGGACACTCCTACGAGCAGTACTTC. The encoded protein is CASSYTRVGHSYEQYF.